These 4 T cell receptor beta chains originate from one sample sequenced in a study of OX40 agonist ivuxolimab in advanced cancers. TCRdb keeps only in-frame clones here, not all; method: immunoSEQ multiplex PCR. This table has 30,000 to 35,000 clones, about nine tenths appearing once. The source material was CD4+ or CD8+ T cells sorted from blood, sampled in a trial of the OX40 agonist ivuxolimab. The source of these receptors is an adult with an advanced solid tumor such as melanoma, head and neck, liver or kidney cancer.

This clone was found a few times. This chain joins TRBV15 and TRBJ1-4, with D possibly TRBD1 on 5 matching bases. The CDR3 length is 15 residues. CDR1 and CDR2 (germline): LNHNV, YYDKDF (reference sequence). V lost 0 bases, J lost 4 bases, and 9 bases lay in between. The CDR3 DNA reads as TGTGCCACCAGCAGAGAGAGACAGCGTAATGAAAAACTGTTTTTT. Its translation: CATSRERQRNEKLFF.

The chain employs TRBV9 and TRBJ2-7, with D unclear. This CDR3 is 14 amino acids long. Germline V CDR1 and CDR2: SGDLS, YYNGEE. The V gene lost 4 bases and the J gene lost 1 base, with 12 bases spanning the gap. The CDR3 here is CASSTQPQSYEQYF. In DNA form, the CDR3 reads TGTGCCAGCAGCACCCAACCCCAGTCCTACGAGCAGTACTTC.

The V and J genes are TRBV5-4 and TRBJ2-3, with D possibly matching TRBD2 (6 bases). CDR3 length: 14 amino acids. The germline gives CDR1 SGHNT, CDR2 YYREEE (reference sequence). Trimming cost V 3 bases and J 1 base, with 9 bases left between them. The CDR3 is CASSSGLGTDTQYF. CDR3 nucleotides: TGTGCCAGCAGCTCGGGACTCGGCACAGATACGCAGTATTTT.

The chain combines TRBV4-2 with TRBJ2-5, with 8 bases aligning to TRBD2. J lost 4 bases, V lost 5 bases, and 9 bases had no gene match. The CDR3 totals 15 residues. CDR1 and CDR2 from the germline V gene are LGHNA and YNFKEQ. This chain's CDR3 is CASSYPGLGGETQYF. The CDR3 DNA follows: TGTGCCAGCAGCTACCCGGGACTAGGGGGAGAGACCCAGTACTTC.